Each of the 16 T cell receptor beta chains below was sequenced from the same sample in a study of blood T cells in healthy people across ages. The second PCR ran about 6 to 12 cycles with a sample-barcoded 5' primer and J-beta primers. TCRdb called the 5' RACE reads again in MiXCR, with one record for every CDR3 protein. The table includes 650,000 to 1,000,000 distinct CDR3 sequences, 35% to 40% detected once. The specimen sequenced was blood. The receptors stem from a man aged 18-30 years in good health.

In this sample, this clonotype turned up many times. The genes are TRBV7-3 and TRBJ2-3; 10 bases match TRBD2. J was trimmed by 2 bases and V by 3 bases; bases with no gene match: 2. The germline CDR1 and CDR2 sequences are SGHTA and FQGTGA. CDR3 length equals 15 residues. This chain's CDR3 is CASSFSGGTTDTQYF. Here the CDR3 DNA reads TGTGCCAGCAGCTTTAGCGGGGGGACCACAGATACGCAGTATTTT.

V usage is TRBV6-5 and J usage is TRBJ2-6; 9 nucleotides agree with TRBD1. Germline V gives CDR1 MNHEY, CDR2 SVGAGI. There are 18 residues in the CDR3. Unmatched junction bases numbered 3, after V lost 0 bases and J lost 0 bases. The CDR3 loop is CASSYSLGQGSGANVLTF. The CDR3, as DNA: TGTGCCAGCAGTTACTCGTTGGGACAGGGCTCTGGGGCCAACGTCCTGACTTTC.

The chain has TRBV28 and TRBJ1-2, with D hard to call. Germline V gene sequence: CDR1 MDHEN, CDR2 SYDVKM. The germline V and J ends were trimmed by 7 bases and 8 bases, with 14 bases remaining between them. The CDR3 contains 12 residues. For the CDR3, the DNA is TGTGCCAGCACCCCCCCCGGGCGAGGCTACACCTTC. It translates to CASTPPGRGYTF.

Regarding this clonotype: Given a much more abundant clone one base away, this may be a read error. J is TRBJ2-1 and V is TRBV20-1, with TRBD2 as a possible D gene (6 bases). The CDR3 length is 18 residues. Germline-derived CDR1 and CDR2 are DFQATT and SNEGSKA (reference sequence). The ends were cut back, 5 bases at V and 7 bases at J, with 30 bases in the middle. The CDR3 sequence is CSAHHPASVGVIRNEQFF. The CDR3 nucleotides are TGCAGTGCTCACCACCCGGCTAGCGTAGGTGTTATTCGGAATGAGCAGTTCTTC.

The chain uses TRBV20-1 and TRBJ2-7; 8 positions agree with TRBD2. Per the germline V gene, CDR1 is DFQATT and CDR2 is SNEGSKA (reference sequence). The CDR3 has 17 amino acids. Trimming removed 0 bases from V and 7 bases from J; junction bases left unmatched: 17. The CDR3 DNA follows: TGCAGTGCTAGAGATATGCAGCGGGGGCTCCTCGGGGATGAGCAGTACTTC. Amino acids: CSARDMQRGLLGDEQYF.

The chain recombines TRBV12-3 or TRBV12-4 with TRBJ2-4; no reliable D call. V gave up 6 bases and J gave up 13 bases, with 16 bases separating them. This CDR3 region has 12 residues. CDR3 in DNA: TGTGCCAGCAGAAGGTCCTACAATGAGCAGTACTTC. It specifies CASRRSYNEQYF.

This clonotype has a count of ten or more. The chain links TRBV5-6 to TRBJ1-2; a possible D gene is TRBD1 (5 bases). The germline V gene encodes CDR1 SGHDT and CDR2 YYEEEE. Trimming stripped 7 bases from V and 5 bases from J, with 15 bases between. The CDR3 runs to 13 residues. Written as DNA, the CDR3 is TGTGCCAGCCAAGCCGGGACGGTTTATGGCTACACCTTC. It translates to CASQAGTVYGYTF. Using reference TRBV5-6 and TRBJ1-2 for the parts outside the CDR3, the full variable domain is DAGVTQSPTHLIKTRGQQVTLRCSPKSGHDTVSWYQQALGQGPQFIFQYYEEEERQRGNFPDRFSGHQFPNYSSELNVNALLLGDSALYLCASQAGTVYGYTFGSGTRLTVV.

The table lists this clonotype with a few counts. The V and J genes are TRBV20-1 and TRBJ2-1; tentative D call: TRBD2 (5 bases). The CDR3 contains 13 residues. With 5 bases removed from V and 3 bases from J, the gap between germline ends came to 11 bases. The germline CDR1 and CDR2 sequences are DFQATT and SNEGSKA (reference sequence). CDR3 in DNA: TGCAGTGCTCCACGCGGGTTCTACAATGAGCAGTTCTTC. It specifies CSAPRGFYNEQFF.

The V call is TRBV6-6, the J call TRBJ1-3, with D maybe TRBD1 (6 bases). Per germline, CDR1 MNHNY and CDR2 SVGAGI (reference sequence). This CDR3 spans 14 amino acids. Trimming cost V 6 bases and J 10 bases, with 19 bases left between them. CDR3 sequence: CASSPGQIPVTIYF. As DNA, the CDR3 is TGTGCCAGCAGCCCCGGACAGATTCCGGTTACCATATATTTT.

This clonotype turned up a few times. The gene calls are TRBV27 and TRBJ2-3, with 9 bases fitting TRBD2. The V gene end was trimmed by 4 bases and the J gene end by 6 bases; junction bases not matched to a gene: 8. The germline V gene has CDR1 MNHEY and CDR2 SMNVEV (reference sequence). CDR3 length equals 15 residues. As DNA, the CDR3 is TGTGCCAGCAGTTACAACGCGGGGGGGCCTGATACGCAGTATTTT. This translates into CASSYNAGGPDTQYF.

The V call is TRBV10-2, the J call TRBJ2-7, with D unclear. CDR3 length: 13 amino acids. The germline gives CDR1 WSHSY, CDR2 SAAADI. The V gene lost 5 bases and the J gene lost 2 bases, with 10 bases spanning the gap. The chain's CDR3 is CASSRQLAYEQYF. The CDR3 region has the DNA TGCGCCAGCAGTAGGCAGCTCGCCTACGAGCAGTACTTC.

A few counts support this clonotype. The chain links TRBV20-1 to TRBJ1-6; tentative D call: TRBD1 (5 bases). Trimming stripped 2 bases from V and 5 bases from J, with 13 bases between. Per germline, CDR1 DFQATT and CDR2 SNEGSKA (reference sequence). There are 15 residues in the CDR3. The CDR3 spells CSARRGQGHNSPLHF. The CDR3, as DNA: TGCAGTGCTAGAAGGGGCCAGGGCCATAATTCACCCCTCCACTTT.

Ten or more counts support this clonotype. The V gene is TRBV12-3 or TRBV12-4, the J gene TRBJ2-1, with 7 bases matching TRBD2. The CDR3 runs 15 residues. After removal of 5 bases from V and 4 bases from J, the junction contained 8 bases not matched to a gene. CDR3 in amino acids: CASSPLGGGYNEQFF. For the CDR3, the DNA is TGTGCCAGCAGTCCGCTGGGCGGGGGATACAATGAGCAGTTCTTC.

About this clonotype: At one boundary the junction diverges from the germline segment, which might be a read error. This sequence joins TRBV29-1 and TRBJ2-1, with 8 bases matching TRBD2. In germline, CDR1 is SQVTM, CDR2 ANQGSEA. This CDR3 is 11 amino acids long. The CDR3 spells CNVVSGKEQFF. CDR3 in DNA: TGCAACGTTGTTAGCGGGAAAGAGCAGTTCTTC.

Remarks on this clonotype: A read error may produce the germline difference seen at one junction end. The J gene is TRBJ2-4, the V gene TRBV27; 8 nucleotides line up with TRBD1. Germline V gene lookup returns CDR1 MNHEY and CDR2 SMNVEV (reference sequence). The CDR3 is 16 amino acids. As DNA, the CDR3 is TGTGCCAGCAGTCCCATGACAGGGGAGTCCAAAAACAGTCAGTACTTC. Protein: CASSPMTGESKNSQYF.

This chain connects TRBV6-1 to TRBJ2-5; D remains ambiguous. Looked up from germline, CDR1 is MNHNS and CDR2 is SASEGT. CDR3 length equals 13 residues. Trimming shortened V by 5 bases and J by 5 bases, and 12 bases separated the two germline ends. The CDR3 DNA follows: TGTGCCAGCAGTCCCGGAAGGGCGGAGACCCAGTACTTC. Amino acid sequence: CASSPGRAETQYF.